The clone carrying this T cell receptor (beta chain) was detected ten times or more. As yet, its antigen is unknown. The lymph nodes were axillary draining lymph nodes from breast cancer patients. These data come from a study of breast tumors, draining lymph nodes, adjacent tissues. Study-wide results and limits: Tumor T cell lymph node origin was a supported hypothesis, not proven.

V lost 8 bases, J lost 5 bases, and 15 bases lay in between. The CDR3 has 13 amino acids. Looked up from germline, CDR1 is SGHAT and CDR2 is FQNNGV. TCRdb analysed the multiplex PCR reads with MiXCR anew, one entry per CDR3 protein. The sample yields under 85,000 distinct CDR3 sequences, approximately 19% seen once. The rearrangement joins TRBV11-2 to TRBJ2-5, with D perhaps TRBD1 or TRBD2 (6 bases each). This receptor was taken from a female donor with breast cancer. Some clones in this sample may be carry-over from other donors' samples. What was sequenced was axillary lymph node tissue. CDR3 DNA: TGTGCCAGCCAAACGGGGGCCCGGGAGACCCAGTACTTC. Residues: CASQTGARETQYF. The variable domain in full, completed from reference TRBV11-2 and TRBJ2-5, reads EAGVAQSPRYKIIEKRQSVAFWCNPISGHATLYWYQQILGQGPKLLIQFQNNGVVDDSQLPKDRFSAERLKGVDSTLKIQPAKLEDSAVYLCASQTGARETQYFGPGTRLLVL.